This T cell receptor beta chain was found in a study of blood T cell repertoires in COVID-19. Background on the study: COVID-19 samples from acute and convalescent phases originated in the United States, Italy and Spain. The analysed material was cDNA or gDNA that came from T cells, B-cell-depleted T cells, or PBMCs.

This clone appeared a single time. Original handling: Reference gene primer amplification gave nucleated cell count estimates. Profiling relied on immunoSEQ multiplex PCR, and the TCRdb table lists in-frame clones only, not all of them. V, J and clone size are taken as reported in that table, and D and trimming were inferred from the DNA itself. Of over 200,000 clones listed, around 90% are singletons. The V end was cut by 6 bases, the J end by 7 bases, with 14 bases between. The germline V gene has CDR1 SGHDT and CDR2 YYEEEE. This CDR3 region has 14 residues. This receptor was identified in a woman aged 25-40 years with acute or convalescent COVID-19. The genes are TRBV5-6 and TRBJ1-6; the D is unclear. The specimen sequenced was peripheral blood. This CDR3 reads CASTRFSVNSPLHF. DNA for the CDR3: TGTGCCAGCACACGGTTTTCGGTGAATTCACCCCTCCACTTT.